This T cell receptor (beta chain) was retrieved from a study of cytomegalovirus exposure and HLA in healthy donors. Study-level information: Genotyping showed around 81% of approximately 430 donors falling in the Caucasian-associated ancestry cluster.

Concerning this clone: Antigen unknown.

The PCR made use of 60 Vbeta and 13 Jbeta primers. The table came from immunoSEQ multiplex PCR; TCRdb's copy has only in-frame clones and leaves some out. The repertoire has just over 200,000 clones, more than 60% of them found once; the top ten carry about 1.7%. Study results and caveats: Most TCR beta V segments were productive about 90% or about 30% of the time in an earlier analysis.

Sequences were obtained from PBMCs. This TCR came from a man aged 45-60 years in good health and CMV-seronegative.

CDR3 protein: CASSWTPAGTSYNEQFF. DNA of the CDR3: TGCGCCAGCAGCTGGACGCCAGCGGGTACCTCCTACAATGAGCAGTTCTTC. This chain connects TRBV5-1 to TRBJ2-1, with a possible D match to TRBD2 (6 bases). The CDR3 length is 17 residues. V lost 3 bases and J 0 bases, leaving 16 bases between the germline ends. CDR1 and CDR2 (germline): SGHRS, YFSETQ.